This T cell receptor beta chain came from a study of monozygotic twins with inflammatory bowel disease (dated by TCRdb to about 2019). Notes on the research overall: In total, approximately 28 monozygotic twin pairs made up the full study: 19 Danish pairs, all IBD-discordant, plus nine German pairs, of which four were IBD-concordant and five were IBD-discordant. Disease-associated traits were sought mainly through comparisons between IBD patients and their genetically identical healthy co-twins within discordant pairs. Each individual had, on average, about 151 000 unique TCRalpha sequences and 181 000 unique TCRbeta sequences available for analysis. Broad study findings and their caveats: Differing immunosuppressive treatments among patients may have added background noise and inter-individual variability to the repertoires. Compared with healthy twins, IBD patients shared fewer clonotypes with other individuals, and the difference was most pronounced in patients with signs of disease activity. No difference in repertoire similarity was observed between concordant and discordant twins, possibly owing to limited statistical power. No single strong signal or clonotype linked to IBD turned up in the results, so the idea that one exists was not supported. Measured by the inverse Simpson index, TCRbeta repertoire diversity was lower in IBD patients than in their healthy co-twins. The analysis was unable to tell different T cell subtypes apart.

Receptors were amplified or captured by 5' RACE. Each TCR library was prepared from about 3.5 ug of total RNA. For each sample, cDNA synthesis with SMARTScribe reverse transcriptase was split into eight separate reactions. During cDNA synthesis, unique molecular identifiers containing a 6-nucleotide sample barcode were introduced by template switching. Two nested PCRs of roughly 15 and 9 cycles amplified the TCRalpha and TCRbeta cDNA, and bead purification followed each PCR. Before amplification, the cDNA was treated with uracil DNA-glycosylase and purified using the QIAquick PCR purification kit. The second PCR added Illumina TruSeq-compatible adapters along with sample-specific barcodes. TapeStation and Qubit were used to check library quality and concentration, and approximately 5 ng of each library went into the pool. Pooled libraries were sequenced on an Illumina HiSeq2500 single-index Rapid Run with 2 x 100 bp reads and custom sequencing primers. Per the original workflow: MiGEC version 1.2.6 was used for UMI-based consensus assembly, which corrected PCR and sequencing errors. MiXCR version 2.1.1 was used for V(D)J alignment, clonotype assembly and CDR3 extraction. Gene usage, clonotype sharing and MAIT/NKT TCR abundance were normalised by analysing the top 1000, 10 000 and 20 000 clonotypes per sample. After downsampling to 27 000 UMIs, diversity was calculated as the inverse Simpson index using the vegan R package. Paired Mann-Whitney U tests on discordant twin pairs were used, with Benjamini-Hochberg multiple-testing correction. The reads underwent TCRdb reprocessing, giving one record for each CDR3 protein sequence and no DNA. Here the V and J calls rest on TCRdb's processing, not on the authors' analysis. The sample table on file contains fewer than 550,000 distinct CDR3 sequences. The top ten clones comprise approximately 2.3% of the sample.

Note on this clonotype: Its antigen remains undetermined.

From each donor, a roughly 2.6 ml peripheral blood sample was collected into PAXgene tubes and stored at -80 degrees C. Without T cell sorting, total RNA was isolated from whole blood using the PAXgene blood miRNA kit on an automated QIAcube. Peripheral blood from monozygotic twin pairs concordant or discordant for inflammatory bowel disease was subjected to deep TCRalpha and TCRbeta repertoire profiling with unique molecular barcoding. Smoking habits were recorded for all twin pairs, and individuals were classified as current, former or never smokers. Material for sequencing was blood. The TCR comes from a human donor with ulcerative colitis or Crohn's disease, or a healthy co-twin of an affected twin (not recorded which).

The encoded CDR3 is CASSQEKDRAYTEAFF. The chain was built from TRBV4-3 and TRBJ1-1; the D gene TCRdb calls, TRBD1, cannot be checked with no DNA. The germline V gene yields LGHNA for CDR1 and YSLEER for CDR2. From its cysteine to its phenylalanine, the CDR3 spans 16 amino acids. DNA is not recorded here.